This is a list of T cell receptor beta chains from one sample in a study of blood T cell repertoires in COVID-19. The assay was immunoSEQ multiplex PCR, and TCRdb's table has in-frame clones only and misses some. This table holds tens of thousands of clones, approximately 91% found once. Sequenced material: peripheral blood. These receptors were obtained from a woman between 70 and 85 years old with active COVID-19. Both conserved end residues are part of each CDR3. A D gene is named only where the DNA matches it firmly. Rows may omit the clone size; those that give it use once, few, many or a size class.

abundance: NA
d_gene: NA
v_gene: TRBV4-1
j_gene: TRBJ2-5
CDR3aa: CASSQSSHPEETQYF
CDR3nt: TGCGCCAGCAGCCAAAGTTCACACCCTGAAGAGACCCAGTACTTC

abundance: NA
d_gene: TRBD1
v_gene: TRBV5-1
j_gene: TRBJ1-2
CDR3aa: CASRLTGGSYGYTF
CDR3nt: TGCGCCAGCAGGTTGACAGGGGGCTCCTATGGCTACACCTTC

abundance: NA
d_gene: NA
v_gene: TRBV28
j_gene: TRBJ1-4
CDR3aa: CASSPIPGRGIGEKLFF
CDR3nt: TGTGCCAGCAGTCCCATCCCAGGGAGGGGGATAGGGGAAAAACTGTTTTTT

abundance: NA
d_gene: TRBD1
v_gene: TRBV7-9
j_gene: TRBJ2-1
CDR3aa: CASSLRQGGTYNEQFF
CDR3nt: TGTGCCAGCAGCTTACGTCAAGGGGGCACCTACAATGAGCAGTTCTTC

abundance: NA
d_gene: TRBD1
v_gene: TRBV4-2
j_gene: TRBJ1-2
CDR3aa: CASSQDPTGIQYLYGYTF
CDR3nt: TGTGCCAGCAGCCAAGATCCGACAGGGATCCAATACCTTTATGGCTACACCTTC

abundance: NA
d_gene: TRBD2
v_gene: TRBV5-1
j_gene: TRBJ2-1
CDR3aa: CASSLALAGGIEQFF
CDR3nt: TGCGCCAGCAGCTTGGCGCTAGCGGGGGGGATTGAGCAGTTCTTC

abundance: NA
d_gene: NA
v_gene: TRBV3-1/TRBV3-2
j_gene: TRBJ2-7
CDR3aa: CASSQVLDMYYEQYF
CDR3nt: TGTGCCAGCAGCCAAGTTTTGGACATGTACTACGAGCAGTACTTC

abundance: NA
d_gene: TRBD2
v_gene: TRBV4-1
j_gene: TRBJ2-6
CDR3aa: CASSPWEGNGANVLTF
CDR3nt: TGCGCCAGCAGCCCCTGGGAGGGGAATGGGGCCAACGTCCTGACTTTC

abundance: NA
d_gene: NA
v_gene: TRBV30
j_gene: TRBJ1-1
CDR3aa: CAWNPGKTEAFF
CDR3nt: TGTGCCTGGAATCCAGGGAAGACTGAAGCTTTCTTT

abundance: NA
d_gene: NA
v_gene: TRBV15
j_gene: TRBJ1-1
CDR3aa: CATSRPRILNTEAFF
CDR3nt: TGTGCCACCAGCAGACCGCGAATCTTGAACACTGAAGCTTTCTTT

abundance: NA
d_gene: NA
v_gene: TRBV7-7
j_gene: TRBJ2-3
CDR3aa: CASSHSRDTTDTQYF
CDR3nt: TGTGCTAGCAGCCATTCCCGGGACACCACAGATACGCAGTATTTT

abundance: once
d_gene: TRBD1
v_gene: TRBV7-2
j_gene: TRBJ2-3
CDR3aa: CASSSQGGASDTQYF
CDR3nt: TGTGCCAGCAGTTCACAGGGGGGCGCCTCTGATACGCAGTATTTT

abundance: NA
d_gene: TRBD2
v_gene: TRBV5-1
j_gene: TRBJ2-2
CDR3aa: CASSPAGGQTGELFF
CDR3nt: TGCGCCAGCAGCCCAGCGGGGGGGCAAACCGGGGAGCTGTTTTTT

abundance: once
d_gene: TRBD1
v_gene: TRBV28
j_gene: TRBJ1-5
CDR3aa: CASSSPQGVGQPQHF
CDR3nt: TGTGCCAGCAGTTCCCCCCAGGGGGTTGGGCAGCCCCAGCATTTT

abundance: NA
d_gene: NA
v_gene: TRBV6-5
j_gene: TRBJ2-3
CDR3aa: CASSHREVSDTQYF
CDR3nt: TGTGCCAGCAGTCACAGGGAAGTTTCGGATACGCAGTATTTT

abundance: once
d_gene: TRBD2
v_gene: TRBV7-2
j_gene: TRBJ2-2
CDR3aa: CASSSAFGGAGSGELFF
CDR3nt: TGTGCCAGCAGCTCGGCTTTCGGGGGGGCCGGATCCGGGGAGCTGTTTTTT